The 2 T cell receptor beta chains presented below share a single source sample, sequenced in a study of T cell changes during pregnancy in multiple sclerosis. Sequencing was performed with immunoSEQ multiplex PCR; in TCRdb, only in-frame clones are kept and a portion is missing. The table lists tens of thousands of clones, approximately 92% of them singletons. Sample: peripheral blood, taken in the second trimester of pregnancy. The source of these receptors is a female donor with multiple sclerosis, enrolled in a pregnancy study.

The V and J genes are TRBV5-1 and TRBJ1-6, with 8 nucleotides matching TRBD1. V lost 4 bases to trimming and J lost 4 bases; unmatched junction nucleotides: 7. The germline V gene has CDR1 SGHRS and CDR2 YFSETQ. The length of the CDR3 is 16 residues. CDR3: CASSAGQGHYNSPLHF. DNA for the CDR3: TGCGCCAGCAGCGCAGGACAGGGCCATTATAATTCACCCCTCCACTTT. Supplemented by reference TRBV5-1 and TRBJ1-6, the full variable domain reads KAGVTQTPRYLIKTRGQQVTLSCSPISGHRSVSWYQQTPGQGLQFLFEYFSETQRNKGNFPGRFSGRQFSNSRSEMNVSTLELGDSALYLCASSAGQGHYNSPLHFGNGTRLTVT.

CDR3 sequence reads: CATSGHRGPQHF. CDR3 nucleotide sequence: TGTGCCACCAGCGGCCACCGGGGGCCCCAGCATTTT. The J gene is TRBJ1-5, the V gene TRBV15, with D uncertain. Germline values: CDR1 LNHNV, CDR2 YYDKDF (reference sequence). The CDR3 extends over 12 amino acids. Trimming cost V 5 bases and J 9 bases, with 11 bases left between them.